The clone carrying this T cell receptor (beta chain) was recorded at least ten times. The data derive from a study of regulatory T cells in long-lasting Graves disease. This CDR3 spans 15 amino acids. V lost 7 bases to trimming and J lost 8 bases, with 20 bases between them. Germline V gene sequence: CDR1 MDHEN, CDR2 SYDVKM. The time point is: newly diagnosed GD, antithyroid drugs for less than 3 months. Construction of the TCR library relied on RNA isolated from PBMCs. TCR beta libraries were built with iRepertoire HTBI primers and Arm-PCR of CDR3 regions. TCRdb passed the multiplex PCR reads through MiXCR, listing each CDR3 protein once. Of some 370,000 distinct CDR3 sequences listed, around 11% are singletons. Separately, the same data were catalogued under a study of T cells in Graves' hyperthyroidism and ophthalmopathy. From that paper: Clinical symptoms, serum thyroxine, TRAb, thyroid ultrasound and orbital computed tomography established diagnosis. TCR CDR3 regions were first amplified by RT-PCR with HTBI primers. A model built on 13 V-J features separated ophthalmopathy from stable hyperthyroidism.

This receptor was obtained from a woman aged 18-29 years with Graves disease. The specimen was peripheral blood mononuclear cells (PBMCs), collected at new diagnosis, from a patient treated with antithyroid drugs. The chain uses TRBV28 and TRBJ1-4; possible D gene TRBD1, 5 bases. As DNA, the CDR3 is TGTGCCAGCACCGGGTCAGGCAGGGCCAGCGAAAAACTGTTTTTT. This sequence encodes CASTGSGRASEKLFF.